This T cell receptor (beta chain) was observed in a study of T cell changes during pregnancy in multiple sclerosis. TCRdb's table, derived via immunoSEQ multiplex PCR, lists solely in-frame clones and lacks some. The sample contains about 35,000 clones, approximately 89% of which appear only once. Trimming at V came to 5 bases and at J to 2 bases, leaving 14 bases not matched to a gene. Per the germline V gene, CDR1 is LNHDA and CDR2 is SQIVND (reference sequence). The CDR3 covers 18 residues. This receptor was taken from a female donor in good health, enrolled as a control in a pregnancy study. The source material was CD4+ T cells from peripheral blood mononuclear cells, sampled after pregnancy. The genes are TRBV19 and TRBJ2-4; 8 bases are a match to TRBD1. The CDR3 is CASSRTPQGALSKNIQYF. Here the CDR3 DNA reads TGTGCCAGTAGTCGAACCCCTCAGGGGGCCTTATCCAAAAACATTCAGTACTTC. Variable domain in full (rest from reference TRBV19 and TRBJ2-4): DGGITQSPKYLFRKEGQNVTLSCEQNLNHDAMYWYRQDPGQGLRLIYYSQIVNDFQKGDIAEGYSVSREKKESFPLTVTSAQKNPTAFYLCASSRTPQGALSKNIQYFGAGTRLSVL.